The 25 T cell receptor beta chains listed next were all sequenced from one sample in a study of human T cells and chemical hapten exposure. Treatment: therapeutic diphenylcyclopropenone sensitization with weekly scalp DPC. Individual cDNA molecules (in the library) carried attached unique molecular identifiers. Using its own MiXCR run on the reads, TCRdb lists one record per CDR3 protein. The sample yields 500 to 750 distinct CDR3 sequences, roughly half seen once. This material consisted of whole blood, taken before DPC sensitization or 2, 6, or about 24 weeks after (not recorded which). These receptors all stem from an adult with alopecia areata. Some clones in this sample may be carry-over from other donors' samples. This table probably holds off-target reads from a library built for another chain.

The genes are TRBV6-4 and TRBJ2-3; no definite D call. CDR1 is MRHNA and CDR2 is SNTAGT in the germline V gene. V was clipped by 2 bases and J by 2 bases, with 5 bases between them. The CDR3 runs 13 residues. The CDR3 spells CASSDGLTDTQYF. The CDR3 DNA is TGTGCCAGCAGTGACGGTCTCACAGATACGCAGTATTTT.

This rearrangement joins TRBV7-2 to TRBJ1-3; D unclear. V was clipped by 1 base and J by 9 bases, with 7 bases between them. The CDR3 has 12 residues. CDR1 SGHTA and CDR2 FQGNSA come from the germline V gene. The CDR3 is CASSLVGGTIYF. CDR3 bases: TGTGCCAGCAGCTTAGTCGGAGGCACCATATATTTT.

The chain employs TRBV6-6 and TRBJ2-5, with D maybe TRBD1 (5 bases). V lost 2 bases, J lost 5 bases, and 12 bases lay in between. The CDR3 is 14 amino acids. Per the germline V gene, CDR1 is MNHNY and CDR2 is SVGAGI (reference sequence). The CDR3 loop reads CASSYNLGRETQYF. CDR3 DNA: TGTGCCAGCAGTTACAATTTGGGGCGGGAGACCCAGTACTTC.

V gene TRBV11-1 combines with J gene TRBJ2-5; D not resolved. In germline, CDR1 is SGHAT, CDR2 FQDESV (reference sequence). With 1 base removed from V and 7 bases from J, the gap between germline ends came to 7 bases. This CDR3 contains 12 residues. The CDR3 is CASSLGAGTQYF. The CDR3 DNA reads as TGTGCCAGCAGCTTAGGGGCCGGGACCCAGTACTTC.

This clonotype was recorded a few times. The chain combines TRBV25-1 with TRBJ1-1; the D is unclear. The length of the CDR3 is 14 residues. Germline V gives CDR1 MGHDK, CDR2 SYGVNS. Deletions cut 2 bases from V and 0 bases from J, with 7 bases between. The CDR3: CASSEGLLNTEAFF. In DNA form, the CDR3 reads TGTGCCAGCAGTGAAGGACTGCTGAACACTGAAGCTTTCTTT.

This clonotype came up a few times. V is TRBV10-3 and J is TRBJ2-7; D may be TRBD1 or TRBD2 (6 bases each). Looked up from germline, CDR1 is ENHRY and CDR2 is SYGVKD. This CDR3 region has 14 residues. Trimming took off 2 bases at V and 4 bases at J, with 12 bases between the two ends. In nucleotides, the CDR3 is TGTGCCATCAGTGAGGGAGAAGGGGGGTACGAGCAGTACTTC. This translates into CAISEGEGGYEQYF.

The rearrangement links TRBV28 to TRBJ1-2; weak D call: TRBD1 (5 bases). The germline V gene encodes CDR1 MDHEN and CDR2 SYDVKM. V lost 7 bases and J 8 bases, leaving 17 bases between the germline ends. The CDR3 covers 13 residues. Written as DNA, the CDR3 is TGTGCCAGCACCGGGGGACGGTCCCTAGGCTACACCTTC. Its translation is CASTGGRSLGYTF.

The chain employs TRBV6-2 or TRBV6-3 and TRBJ2-1; 7 bases are shared with TRBD1. Trimming cost V 6 bases and J 0 bases; bases outside gene matches: 5. The CDR3 is made up of 15 amino acids. CDR1 and CDR2 (germline): MNHEY, SVGEGT. CDR3 residues: CASRVGQVSYNEQFF. In DNA, the CDR3 is TGTGCCAGCAGAGTTGGACAGGTCTCCTACAATGAGCAGTTCTTC.

This clonotype has a handful of counts. The chain employs TRBV2 and TRBJ1-1, with a tentative D call TRBD1 (5 bases). Germline V gene sequence: CDR1 SNHLY, CDR2 FYNNEI. With 3 bases removed from V and 9 bases from J, the gap between germline ends came to 11 bases. The CDR3 has 12 amino acids. In DNA form, the CDR3 reads TGTGCCAGCAGTGAGCGGTCAGGGAAAGCTTTCTTT. This sequence encodes CASSERSGKAFF.

This clonotype was seen a handful of times. The chain links TRBV11-2 to TRBJ2-5, with 7 bases fitting TRBD1. CDR1 SGHAT and CDR2 FQNNGV come from the germline V gene. CDR3 length: 13 residues. J lost 4 bases, V lost 6 bases, and 5 bases had no gene match. CDR3 coding DNA: TGTGCCAGCAGTTCCGGACAGGTAGAGACCCAGTACTTC. Protein: CASSSGQVETQYF. Full variable domain (rest looked up from reference TRBV11-2 and TRBJ2-5): EAGVAQSPRYKIIEKRQSVAFWCNPISGHATLYWYQQILGQGPKLLIQFQNNGVVDDSQLPKDRFSAERLKGVDSTLKIQPAKLEDSAVYLCASSSGQVETQYFGPGTRLLVL.

This clonotype was observed a few times. J is TRBJ1-2 and V is TRBV6-5, with D maybe TRBD1 (6 bases). Germline CDR1 MNHEY, CDR2 SVGAGI. Deletions cut 8 bases from V and 5 bases from J, with 18 bases between. The CDR3 sequence is 14 residues long. The DNA of the CDR3 is TGTGCCAGCTATGAACCCGGGACAAGTTATGGCTACACCTTC. Translated, it gives CASYEPGTSYGYTF.

V gene TRBV10-3 combines with J gene TRBJ2-7; D gene uncertain. Trimming cost V 3 bases and J 0 bases, with 0 bases left between them. Germline V gene lookup returns CDR1 ENHRY and CDR2 SYGVKD. The CDR3 sequence is 11 residues long. The DNA of the CDR3 is TGTGCCATCAGTGACTCCTACGAGCAGTACTTC. Protein: CAISDSYEQYF.

The sample holds one count of this clonotype. This sequence joins TRBV19 and TRBJ2-6; D is perhaps TRBD1 (6 bases). Deletions cut 9 bases from V and 0 bases from J, with 21 bases between. Germline V CDR1 and CDR2: LNHDA, SQIVND (reference sequence). The CDR3 consists of 18 residues. The CDR3 reads CASKTRTATSSGANVLTF. The CDR3 nucleotides are TGTGCCAGCAAAACACGGACAGCTACCTCCTCTGGGGCCAACGTCCTGACTTTC.

The chain is built from TRBV10-3 and TRBJ2-3; D is perhaps TRBD2 (6 bases). Germline CDR1 is ENHRY and CDR2 is SYGVKD. V dropped 6 bases and J dropped 4 bases, with 8 bases sitting between them. The CDR3 is 12 amino acids. This CDR3 reads CAIRAGPDTQYF. CDR3 sequence (DNA): TGTGCCATCAGAGCGGGTCCAGATACGCAGTATTTT.

In nucleotides, the CDR3 is TGTGCCATCAGTGAGTCGGGGACCATCCTTCATACGCAGTATTTT. Protein product: CAISESGTILHTQYF. The chain employs TRBV10-3 and TRBJ2-3; TRBD1 or TRBD2 may be the D gene (5 bases each). With 0 bases removed from V and 7 bases from J, the gap between germline ends came to 14 bases. The CDR3 sequence is 15 residues long. The germline gives CDR1 ENHRY, CDR2 SYGVKD.

This clonotype was seen only a few times. The chain joins TRBV6-4 to TRBJ2-2, with 11 bases lining up with TRBD2. V dropped 3 bases and J dropped 2; count of bases not matched to a gene: 2. Germline V lookup: CDR1 MRHNA, CDR2 SNTAGT. The CDR3 has 16 amino acids. This CDR3 reads CASSELAGDNTGELFF. CDR3 nucleotides: TGTGCCAGCAGTGAACTAGCGGGGGACAACACCGGGGAGCTGTTTTTT.

The rearrangement links TRBV7-6 to TRBJ2-5, with D possibly being TRBD2 (5 bases). Between the trimmed V and J ends, which lost 4 bases and 3 bases, there was a span of 15 bases. The germline V gene has CDR1 SGHVS and CDR2 FNYEAQ. The CDR3 has 15 amino acids. CDR3 residues: CASSSVGRGEETQYF. The CDR3 nucleotides read TGTGCCAGCAGCTCAGTCGGCCGGGGAGAAGAGACCCAGTACTTC.

This chain uses TRBV27 with TRBJ2-7, with D possibly being TRBD2 (5 bases). Germline values: CDR1 MNHEY, CDR2 SMNVEV (reference sequence). Trimming removed 1 base at V and 6 bases at J, with 7 bases between. The CDR3 runs to 12 residues. As DNA, the CDR3 is TGTGCCAGCAGTTTATTCGGAGGCGAGCAGTACTTC. It translates to CASSLFGGEQYF.

This clonotype occurred a few times. V and J are TRBV29-1 and TRBJ2-2; perhaps TRBD2 as D (6 bases). Germline CDR1 and CDR2: SQVTM and ANQGSEA. CDR3 size: 12 residues. Trimming cost V 1 base and J 9 bases, with 9 bases left between them. The chain's CDR3 is CSVEVGGRELFF. CDR3 DNA sequence: TGCAGCGTTGAAGTCGGCGGGAGGGAGCTGTTTTTT.

Note on this clonotype: At one boundary the junction diverges from the germline segment, which might be a read error. This chain's CDR3 is CCVGPGPTGELFF. The CDR3, as DNA: TGCTGCGTTGGTCCCGGACCGACAGGGGAGCTGTTTTTT. V is TRBV29-1 and J is TRBJ2-2; no clear D gene. Germline-derived CDR1 and CDR2 are SQVTM and ANQGSEA. This CDR3 region has 13 residues.

The rearrangement joins TRBV6-2 or TRBV6-3 to TRBJ2-5; D not certain. The length of the CDR3 is 13 residues. Germline CDR1 MNHEY, CDR2 SVGEGT. The germline V and J ends were trimmed by 2 bases and 0 bases, with 4 bases remaining between them. The CDR3 nucleotides are TGTGCCAGCAGTTACCAGTACCAAGAGACCCAGTACTTC. Translating it yields CASSYQYQETQYF.

The chain couples TRBV6-1 to TRBJ2-7, with 7 bases matching TRBD1. The CDR3 runs to 14 residues. Germline CDR1 reads MNHNS; CDR2 reads SASEGT. J lost 3 bases, V lost 4 bases, and 6 bases had no gene match. CDR3 loop: CASSGWTGLYEQYF. As DNA, the CDR3 is TGTGCCAGCAGTGGATGGACAGGACTCTACGAGCAGTACTTC.

The V gene is TRBV7-2, the J gene TRBJ1-2; TRBD1 might be the D (5 bases). Germline lookup yields CDR1 SGHTA and CDR2 FQGNSA. The V and J ends lost 7 bases and 2 bases respectively, with 14 bases between them. The CDR3 runs 14 residues. In DNA, the CDR3 is TGTGCCAGCAACAGCCCGGGGCAGAACTATGGCTACACCTTC. Translation gives CASNSPGQNYGYTF.

The gene calls are TRBV15 and TRBJ2-7; tentative D call: TRBD1 (5 bases). V lost 0 bases and J lost 5, with 8 bases in between. The CDR3 has 13 amino acids. Germline lookup yields CDR1 LNHNV and CDR2 YYDKDF (reference sequence). CDR3 sequence reads: CATSRDPRDEQYF. The CDR3 DNA sequence: TGTGCCACCAGCAGAGATCCCAGGGACGAGCAGTACTTC.

The genes are TRBV14 and TRBJ2-3, with D tentatively TRBD2 (5 bases). The CDR3 runs 14 residues. V was trimmed by 0 bases and J by 6 bases, leaving 10 bases between them. The germline V gene encodes CDR1 SGHDN and CDR2 FVKESK. The CDR3 nucleotides read TGTGCCAGCAGCCAAGATCTTCCGGGGGATACGCAGTATTTT. It yields the protein CASSQDLPGDTQYF.